This section outlines one TCR beta chain sequence together with its context. PCR was performed a second time for roughly 7 to 12 cycles using a sample-barcoded 5' primer and a J-beta primer mix. A single record per CDR3 protein comes from TCRdb applying MiXCR to the 5' RACE reads. The repertoire has 2 million or so distinct CDR3 sequences, roughly 52% of them found once; the top ten carry around 2.1%. This CDR3 region has 15 residues. Trimming took 4 bases from V and 0 from J; bases not matched to a gene: 3. Per germline, CDR1 MDHEN and CDR2 SYDVKM. These data are taken from a study of blood T cells in healthy people across ages.

This chain joins TRBV28 and TRBJ2-7; TRBD1 agrees at 10 bases. The sequence came from a woman in her thirties or forties in good health. The sample comprised blood. As DNA, the CDR3 is TGTGCCAGCAGTTACCGGACAGGGGGCTCCTACGAGCAGTACTTC. This codes for CASSYRTGGSYEQYF.